A selection of T cell receptor beta chains follows, all from one sample in a study of T cells in Graves' hyperthyroidism and ophthalmopathy. TCRdb used MiXCR to reprocess the multiplex PCR reads, holding one entry per CDR3 protein. The sample yields more than 500,000 distinct CDR3 sequences, about 16% seen once. The sequenced sample was blood. These receptors all stem from a woman younger than 45 with Graves' ophthalmopathy. Each CDR3 is given with its conserved first and last residue. D genes are given only for firm matches. A row's size may be missing; if present it is once, few, many or a size class.

d_call clone_size j_call v_call cdr3_aa cdr3_nt
- few TRBJ2-1 TRBV28 CASSLGENNEQLF TGTGCCAGCAGTTTGGGGGAAAACAATGAGCAGCTCTTC
- many TRBJ2-3 TRBV6-1 CASSPGEGHIFTDTQYF TGTGCCAGCAGCCCGGGGGAAGGACATATATTCACAGATACGCAGTATTTT
- many TRBJ2-3 TRBV3-1 CASSGLRTDTQYF TGTGCCAGCAGCGGACTCCGCACAGATACGCAGTATTTT
- many TRBJ2-1 TRBV30 CAWSVLGGDEQFF TGTGCCTGGAGTGTACTAGGGGGGGATGAGCAGTTCTTC
TRBD1 - TRBJ2-5 TRBV7-9 CASSSGQGAILETQYF TGTGCCAGCAGCTCTGGACAGGGGGCCATCTTAGAGACCCAGTACTTC
- many TRBJ1-1 TRBV5-6 CASSPPAAGMNTEAFF TGTGCCAGCAGCCCCCCGGCGGCCGGCATGAACACTGAAGCTTTCTTT
TRBD1 - TRBJ1-1 TRBV7-3 CASSPGTGLGTEAFF TGTGCCAGCAGCCCAGGGACAGGGTTGGGCACTGAAGCTTTCTTT
- - TRBJ1-6 TRBV28 CASSFLYSPLHF TGTGCCAGCAGTTTTCTATATTCACCCCTCCACTTT
TRBD2 - TRBJ2-1 TRBV6-5 CASSYSGGGNREQFF TGTGCCAGCAGTTACTCTGGGGGGGGGAATCGGGAGCAGTTCTTC
- few TRBJ1-2 TRBV5-6 CASSLGPIGGYTF TGTGCCAGCAGCTTGGGGCCTATCGGCGGCTACACCTTC
- - TRBJ2-1 TRBV29-1 CSVEGPGGEQFF TGCAGCGTTGAAGGGCCAGGGGGGGAGCAGTTCTTC
- few TRBJ1-3 TRBV15 CATSRDRHTIYF TGTGCCACCAGCAGAGATCGGCACACCATATATTTT
TRBD2 many TRBJ2-3 TRBV30 CAGHRLAPDTQYF TGTGCCGGACATCGACTAGCCCCAGATACGCAGTATTTT
- - TRBJ2-1 TRBV10-3 CAITRGPGNEQFF TGTGCCATCACCCGGGGGCCGGGGAATGAGCAGTTCTTC
- - TRBJ2-2 TRBV19 CASSTPLGFAGSTGELFF TGTGCCAGTAGTACTCCCCTCGGATTTGCTGGTTCTACCGGGGAGCTGTTTTTT
TRBD1 - TRBJ1-1 TRBV7-9 CASSLGDRASGEAFF TGTGCCAGCAGCTTAGGTGACAGGGCGTCGGGTGAAGCTTTCTTT
- few TRBJ1-1 TRBV5-1 CASSRQELMNTEAFF TGCGCCAGCAGCCGACAGGAGCTCATGAACACTGAAGCTTTCTTT
- many TRBJ2-7 TRBV3-1 CASSQLYEQYF TGTGCCAGCAGCCAACTCTACGAGCAGTACTTC
- few TRBJ2-1 TRBV30 CAWSVQSGAYNEQFF TGTGCCTGGAGTGTACAAAGCGGAGCCTACAATGAGCAGTTCTTC
- few TRBJ1-5 TRBV6-2/TRBV6-3 CASSYPGEYQPQHF TGTGCCAGCAGTTACCCAGGCGAGTATCAGCCCCAGCATTTT
- - TRBJ2-6 TRBV20-1 CSASPGGANVLTF TGCAGTGCTAGCCCCGGGGGGGCCAACGTCCTGACTTTC
- - TRBJ2-2 TRBV20-1 CSARDYGGRTGELFF TGCAGTGCTAGAGATTATGGGGGGAGGACCGGGGAGCTGTTTTTT
- - TRBJ2-1 TRBV15 CATSREGAGEQFF TGTGCCACCAGCAGAGAAGGGGCAGGCGAGCAGTTCTTC
TRBD1 - TRBJ1-1 TRBV12-3/TRBV12-4 CASSSGQGAWGTEAFF TGTGCCAGCAGTTCCGGACAGGGGGCATGGGGAACTGAAGCTTTCTTT
- many TRBJ2-3 TRBV13 CASSLVPNYRTDTQYF TGTGCCAGCAGCTTAGTCCCTAACTACCGCACAGATACGCAGTATTTT
- - TRBJ1-2 TRBV9 CASSVGTGIYGYTF TGTGCCAGCAGCGTAGGGACCGGGATCTATGGCTACACCTTC